Listed here is a single TCR beta chain. Its antigen has not been determined. There are no base qualities to consult, and no much larger clone falls within one base. Including the terminal cysteine and phenylalanine, the CDR3 comprises 14 residues. The read is trimmed to its CDR3 DNA, 42 bases read in frame from base 1. Deletion took 4 bases off V and 0 bases off J, with a span of 7 bases between the germline ends. From the germline V gene, CDR1 is KGHSH and CDR2 is LQKENI. This sample stems from a study of blood T cell repertoires in COVID-19 (TCRdb year 2020). Background for the entire study: The collaborator samples originated in the United States, Italy and Spain and spanned the acute and convalescent phases of COVID-19. The repertoires were made available in a free public database intended to serve as a resource for research on the immune response to SARS-CoV-2. The samples were drawn from two sources: the first 160 participants of the ongoing ImmuneRACE study, and 1,000 to 1,500 subjects contributed by 6 global collaborators. The material from the prospective study consisted of cDNA or gDNA derived from T cells, B-cell-depleted T cells, or PBMCs. Deeply sampled blood TCRbeta repertoires from subjects exposed to, actively infected with, or recovered from COVID-19 were included in the dataset. Nearly every sample came with metadata listing a de-identified subject ID, COVID-19 status, age in years and sex. Where available, HLA class I and class II types were taken from metadata supplied by the sample provider and were not determined by assay-based typing. The paper's findings and limits, for the study overall: The amount of clinical and demographic metadata varied by source and participant and was provided uncurated.

Whole blood was collected in K2EDTA tubes by collaborating institutions according to the institutions' own protocols. For TCRbeta analysis, collaborators shipped samples as frozen whole blood, isolated PBMCs, or DNA extracted from either of those sample types. TCRbeta CDR3 regions were amplified from genomic DNA by means of the immunoSEQ Assay, a bias-controlled multiplex PCR. Per the authors' processing: Nucleated cell counts per sample were estimated from amplification of reference gene primers within the assay. To quantify the absolute abundance of each unique TCRbeta CDR3 rearrangement, sequence reads were collapsed and filtered. For each sample, productive Simpson clonality was calculated as the square root of Simpson's diversity index over productive rearrangements. Not all clones reach the TCRdb copy of this immuneACCESS table, which keeps in-frame sequences only. Checked studies attribute under half of the gap to unresolved V genes and leave the rest unexplained. V and J calls and clone size are as listed in that table; D and trimming were resolved from the DNA. The sample records roughly 250,000 clones, 85% of which are singletons. The ten largest clones take up around 6.4% of the sample.

Sample: peripheral blood. Recombination linked TRBV18 to TRBJ2-1, with TRBD2 tentatively as D gene (5 bases match). The clonotype comes from an older woman with active or convalescent COVID-19. The bases read TGTGCCAGCTCACTAGGGAGCTCCTACAATGAGCAGTTCTTC. This sequence encodes CASSLGSSYNEQFF.